Following are 17 T cell receptor beta chains from one sample sequenced in a study of shared clonotypes between healthy human individuals. Repertoires were generated with immunoSEQ multiplex PCR, while TCRdb's copy carries only in-frame clones and drops some. Among a few hundred thousand clones listed, 97% were seen once. Sample: naive CD4+ T cells sorted from blood. Regarding subset: CD45RA+ positively selected. All receptors derive from a woman aged 30 to 39 in good health.

The CDR3 protein is CASSRNDRGYEQYF. In DNA, the CDR3 is TGTGCCAGCTCTCGCAATGACAGGGGCTACGAGCAGTACTTC. This chain links TRBV18 with TRBJ2-7; 8 bases are a match to TRBD1. The germline CDR1 and CDR2 sequences are KGHSH and LQKENI. The CDR3 loop spans 14 amino acids. Trimming cost V 6 bases and J 3 bases; bases outside gene matches: 7.

The chain combines TRBV7-6 with TRBJ2-3; weak D call: TRBD1 (6 bases). V was shortened by 5 bases and J by 4 bases, with 16 bases between the two germline ends. The germline V gene encodes CDR1 SGHVS and CDR2 FNYEAQ. This CDR3 has 15 amino acids. CDR3 in amino acids: CASSPAPGQSDTQYF. The CDR3 nucleotides are TGTGCCAGCAGCCCGGCGCCGGGACAATCAGATACGCAGTATTTT.

J is TRBJ1-6 and V is TRBV11-2; a possible D gene is TRBD1 (6 bases). Looked up from germline, CDR1 is SGHAT and CDR2 is FQNNGV. Trimming pared 2 bases from V and 6 bases from J, leaving 11 bases between. The CDR3 is 15 residues long. In DNA, the CDR3 is TGTGCCAGCAGCTTAATCCCAGGGGTTAATTCACCCCTCCACTTT. It specifies CASSLIPGVNSPLHF.

CDR3 residues: CASSFSSGGLREQYF. For the CDR3, the DNA is TGTGCCAGCAGCTTCTCTAGCGGGGGCCTACGCGAGCAGTACTTC. The chain combines TRBV7-8 with TRBJ2-7; 10 bases are a match to TRBD2. The germline CDR1 and CDR2 sequences are SGHVS and FQNEAQ. Unmatched junction bases numbered 8, after V lost 3 bases and J lost 6 bases. The CDR3 loop spans 15 amino acids.

The chain is built from TRBV11-2 and TRBJ2-5; TRBD2 is a possible D gene (6 bases). Trimming shortened V by 3 bases and J by 5 bases, and 16 bases separated the two germline ends. This CDR3 contains 15 residues. Germline values: CDR1 SGHAT, CDR2 FQNNGV. The CDR3 sequence: CASSLNPEGLETQYF. The CDR3 DNA is TGTGCCAGCAGCTTGAATCCGGAGGGCCTTGAGACCCAGTACTTC. The entire variable domain, with the rest obtained from reference TRBV11-2 and TRBJ2-5, is as follows: EAGVAQSPRYKIIEKRQSVAFWCNPISGHATLYWYQQILGQGPKLLIQFQNNGVVDDSQLPKDRFSAERLKGVDSTLKIQPAKLEDSAVYLCASSLNPEGLETQYFGPGTRLLVL.

J is TRBJ2-2 and V is TRBV19; TRBD1 matches 7 bases. After removal of 5 bases from V and 0 bases from J, the junction contained 3 bases not matched to a gene. From germline, CDR1 is LNHDA and CDR2 SQIVND (reference sequence). The CDR3 is made up of 15 amino acids. CDR3 in DNA: TGTGCCAGTAGTTACAGGGGACCGAACACCGGGGAGCTGTTTTTT. Encoded protein: CASSYRGPNTGELFF.

The CDR3 DNA is TGTGCCAGCAGCGCTTCAGTAATCTCAGCGGGGCACAATGAGCAGTTCTTC. It is translated as CASSASVISAGHNEQFF. This rearrangement joins TRBV5-8 to TRBJ2-1; 7 bases are a match to TRBD2. Per the germline V gene, CDR1 is SGHTS and CDR2 is YDEGEE. The junction had 15 bases not matched to a gene; V was cut back by 4 bases and J by 5 bases. The CDR3 extends over 17 amino acids.

This clone was observed once. The V and J genes are TRBV6-5 and TRBJ2-6; TRBD1 might be the D (6 bases). Deletions cut 6 bases from V and 0 bases from J, with 9 bases between. CDR1 is MNHEY and CDR2 is SVGAGI in the germline V gene. The CDR3 contains 15 residues. The CDR3 region is CASSRDNSGANVLTF. CDR3 DNA: TGTGCCAGCAGCCGGGACAACTCTGGGGCCAACGTCCTGACTTTC.

The chain links TRBV28 to TRBJ1-5, with D perhaps TRBD1 (5 bases). The CDR3 totals 16 residues. The V end was cut by 3 bases, the J end by 3 bases, with 15 bases between. From germline, CDR1 is MDHEN and CDR2 SYDVKM. The CDR3 region is CASSFYRMVNNQPQHF. The CDR3, as DNA: TGTGCCAGCAGTTTCTACAGGATGGTTAACAATCAGCCCCAGCATTTT.

This clone appeared once. V usage is TRBV27 and J usage is TRBJ2-1, with 8 bases that match TRBD2. The length of the CDR3 is 17 residues. Per germline, CDR1 MNHEY and CDR2 SMNVEV (reference sequence). The ends lost 4 bases at V and 4 bases at J; junction bases unmatched: 12. This chain's CDR3 is CASSSTGLEVGYNEQFF. CDR3 sequence (DNA): TGTGCCAGCAGTTCGACGGGACTAGAGGTGGGTTACAATGAGCAGTTCTTC.

The gene calls are TRBV30 and TRBJ2-7; D is unresolved. This CDR3 has 11 amino acids. Germline CDR1 and CDR2: GTSNPN and SVGIG (reference sequence). The V end lost 4 bases, the J end lost 4 bases, and 8 bases lay between the germline ends. The CDR3 DNA reads TGTGCCTGGATGTTGTATTACGAGCAGTACTTC. This sequence encodes CAWMLYYEQYF. The full variable domain, its missing parts supplied by reference TRBV30 and TRBJ2-7, is SQTIHQWPATLVQPVGSPLSLECTVEGTSNPNLYWYRQAAGRGLQLLFYSVGIGQISSEVPQNLSASRPQDRQFILSSKKLLLSDSGFYLCAWMLYYEQYFGPGTRLTVT.

This chain connects TRBV7-2 to TRBJ2-7; the D gene is possibly TRBD1 (5 bases). Germline V gives CDR1 SGHTA, CDR2 FQGNSA. Between the trimmed V and J ends, which lost 2 bases and 2 bases, there was a span of 10 bases. The CDR3 length is 14 residues. DNA for the CDR3: TGTGCCAGCAGCTTACAGGGCCTACCCTACGAGCAGTACTTC. This sequence encodes CASSLQGLPYEQYF.

CDR3 amino acids: CSVEDRGVSNEQFF. CDR3 in DNA: TGCAGCGTTGAGGACAGGGGGGTTTCCAATGAGCAGTTCTTC. This chain links TRBV29-1 with TRBJ2-1; 10 bases are a match to TRBD1. CDR1 SQVTM and CDR2 ANQGSEA come from the germline V gene. The CDR3 extends over 14 amino acids. With V trimmed by 3 bases and J by 6 bases, 5 bases remained unmatched.

The chain joins TRBV10-2 to TRBJ2-2; perhaps D is TRBD1 or TRBD2 (6 bases each). In germline, CDR1 is WSHSY, CDR2 SAAADI. V shed 0 bases and J shed 0 bases, with 17 bases lying between them. CDR3 length equals 19 residues. The CDR3 nucleotides read TGCGCCAGCAGTGAGTCGGACAGACCCGGGACTTCGAACACCGGGGAGCTGTTTTTT. Translated: CASSESDRPGTSNTGELFF.

The V call is TRBV29-1, the J call TRBJ1-4, with D perhaps TRBD1 (5 bases). The CDR3 covers 13 residues. The germline V gene encodes CDR1 SQVTM and CDR2 ANQGSEA. V was pared by 4 bases and J by 4 bases, with 10 bases between. The CDR3 loop is CSVGGAGNEKLFF. The CDR3 DNA is TGCAGCGTTGGCGGGGCCGGTAATGAAAAACTGTTTTTT.

This chain connects TRBV7-9 to TRBJ2-5, with TRBD2 matching over 7 bases. TRBJ2-7 matches the DNA end more closely, so the J call is doubtful. In germline, CDR1 is SEHNR, CDR2 FQNEAQ (reference sequence). This CDR3 is built from 14 residues. CDR3 sequence reads: CASSLKRESYEQYF. The CDR3 DNA sequence: TGTGCCAGCAGCTTAAAGCGGGAATCCTACGAGCAGTACTTC.

CDR3 nucleotides: TGTGCCAGCAGCTTAGAGGGACTAGCGGGAGGGCCGTCGGAAAAGACCCAGTACTTC. Protein sequence: CASSLEGLAGGPSEKTQYF. V and J are TRBV7-2 and TRBJ2-5; 16 positions agree with TRBD2. Trimming at V came to 1 base and at J to 6 bases, leaving 11 bases not matched to a gene. This CDR3 has 19 residues. The germline gives CDR1 SGHTA, CDR2 FQGNSA.